This entry lists 8 T cell receptor beta chains sequenced from one sample in a study of cytomegalovirus exposure and HLA in healthy donors. Generated by immunoSEQ multiplex PCR, the TCRdb table keeps only in-frame clones and is missing some. The sample contains approximately 200,000 clones, 84% of which appear only once. The sample comprised PBMCs. All receptors derive from a woman in her twenties or thirties in good health and CMV-seropositive.

J is TRBJ2-5 and V is TRBV6-5, with 12 bases that match TRBD2. There are 15 residues in the CDR3. V was pared by 6 bases and J by 5 bases, with 7 bases of the junction left unmatched. The germline V gene has CDR1 MNHEY and CDR2 SVGAGI. In DNA, the CDR3 is TGTGCCAGCAGAGCTAGCGGGAGGGCCCGGGAGACCCAGTACTTC. Residues: CASRASGRARETQYF.

The chain is built from TRBV4-1 and TRBJ2-5, with D maybe TRBD1 (5 bases). Germline V gene sequence: CDR1 MGHRA, CDR2 YSYEKL. There are 14 residues in the CDR3. V gave up 2 bases and J gave up 1 base, with 8 bases separating them. The CDR3: CASSQQQVQETQYF. In DNA form, the CDR3 reads TGCGCCAGCAGCCAACAACAGGTCCAAGAGACCCAGTACTTC.

The V gene is TRBV28, the J gene TRBJ1-1; TRBD1 is a possible D gene (5 bases). Germline CDR1 and CDR2: MDHEN and SYDVKM. V dropped 4 bases and J dropped 1 base, with 7 bases sitting between them. The length of the CDR3 is 13 residues. The CDR3 DNA is TGTGCCAGCAGTTGGCAGGGGAACACTGAAGCTTTCTTT. It yields the protein CASSWQGNTEAFF.

The chain has TRBV30 and TRBJ2-7; TRBD2 might be the D (5 bases). The V and J ends lost 3 bases and 2 bases respectively, with 8 bases between them. The CDR3 runs to 12 residues. The germline gives CDR1 GTSNPN, CDR2 SVGIG (reference sequence). The CDR3 sequence: CAWSGITYEQYF. The CDR3 bases are TGTGCCTGGAGCGGGATTACCTACGAGCAGTACTTC.

On this clone: A read error may account for a junction end that differs from germline. The rearrangement links TRBV7-7 to TRBJ2-7; D possibly corresponds to TRBD1 (6 bases). This CDR3 contains 14 residues. In germline, CDR1 is SSHAT, CDR2 FNYEAQ (reference sequence). The CDR3 protein is CASRSNRVTYEQYF. The CDR3 nucleotides are TGTGCTAGCAGATCCAACAGGGTGACCTACGAGCAGTACTTC.

The chain links TRBV28 to TRBJ1-2; D not resolved. Germline CDR1 is MDHEN and CDR2 is SYDVKM. V was clipped by 1 base and J by 4 bases, with 4 bases between them. CDR3 size: 12 residues. The CDR3 nucleotides are TGTGCCAGCAGTTTATCAGTCTATGGCTACACCTTC. This gives the protein CASSLSVYGYTF.

The chain recombines TRBV29-1 with TRBJ2-4; D perhaps matches TRBD2 (5 bases). The germline gives CDR1 SQVTM, CDR2 ANQGSEA. The V and J ends lost 3 bases and 6 bases respectively, with 9 bases between them. The CDR3 totals 12 residues. The CDR3 protein is CSVEEVGNIQYF. The CDR3 bases are TGCAGCGTTGAGGAGGTCGGAAACATTCAGTACTTC.

This clone came up a few times. The chain joins TRBV25-1 to TRBJ1-4; D unresolved. V was clipped by 7 bases and J by 3 bases, with 6 bases between them. The CDR3 has 12 residues. The germline V gene has CDR1 MGHDK and CDR2 SYGVNS. CDR3 in amino acids: CASTAANEKLFF. As DNA, the CDR3 is TGTGCCAGCACAGCGGCTAATGAAAAACTGTTTTTT.